The rows below give T cell receptor beta chains drawn from one sample of a study of cytotoxic CD8 clonotypes in ibrutinib-treated CLL. Sequencing used immunoSEQ multiplex PCR; TCRdb keeps in-frame clones, though not all of them. Of 65,000 to 95,000 clones listed, around 83% are singletons. Specimen: PBMCs, collected before ibrutinib treatment. The receptors come from a human donor with chronic lymphocytic leukemia. Each CDR3 is given with its conserved first and last residue. The D gene is left open where the match is weak. Expanded clones get a size class; other rows say once, few or many, or leave the size out.

j_call | clone_size | d_call | v_call | cdr3_aa | cdr3_nt
TRBJ2-7 | . | . | TRBV19 | CASSIVAAYEQYF | TGTGCCAGTAGTATAGTCGCCGCCTACGAGCAGTACTTC
TRBJ1-2 | . | . | TRBV27 | CASSLGRGDGYTF | TGTGCCAGCAGTCTCGGGCGGGGGGACGGCTACACCTTC
TRBJ2-7 | . | TRBD2 | TRBV28 | CASSRTSAVSYEQYF | TGTGCCAGCAGCCGGACTAGCGCTGTGTCCTACGAGCAGTACTTC
TRBJ1-2 | . | . | TRBV6-1 | CASSEAQQGLSYTF | TGTGCCAGCAGTGAAGCCCAACAGGGTTTAAGCTACACCTTC
TRBJ1-5 | . | . | TRBV5-1 | CASSLAGINQPQHF | TGCGCCAGCAGCTTGGCAGGGATTAATCAGCCCCAGCATTTT
TRBJ2-7 | . | TRBD2 | TRBV10-2 | CASSEGLAGRTYEQYF | TGCGCCAGCAGTGAGGGACTAGCGGGAAGAACCTACGAGCAGTACTTC
TRBJ1-1 | . | . | TRBV11-3 | CASSLTTNTEAFF | TGTGCCAGCAGCCTAACTACGAACACTGAAGCTTTCTTT
TRBJ1-1 | . | . | TRBV30 | CAWSNMAEAFF | TGTGCCTGGAGTAACATGGCTGAAGCTTTCTTT
TRBJ2-5 | . | TRBD1 | TRBV28 | CASSDLQGAGETQYF | TGTGCCAGCAGTGACCTCCAGGGGGCCGGGGAGACCCAGTACTTC
TRBJ1-3 | . | . | TRBV18 | CASSPLTKYGNTIYF | TGTGCCAGCTCACCACTTACAAAGTATGGAAACACCATATATTTT
TRBJ2-7 | . | . | TRBV7-8 | CASSEMVGEQYF | TGTGCCAGCAGTGAGATGGTGGGGGAGCAGTACTTC
TRBJ1-1 | once | . | TRBV2 | CASSERLLNTEAFF | TGTGCCAGCAGTGAACGGCTGCTTAACACTGAAGCTTTCTTT
TRBJ1-2 | . | TRBD1 | TRBV18 | CASSPPTGGQNYGYTF | TGTGCCAGCTCACCACCGACAGGGGGCCAAAACTATGGCTACACCTTC
TRBJ2-2 | . | TRBD2 | TRBV5-1 | CASSLVYGTSQNTGELFF | TGCGCCAGCAGCTTGGTATATGGGACTAGCCAGAACACCGGGGAGCTGTTTTTT
TRBJ2-2 | once | . | TRBV6-5 | CASSSSTIYTGELFF | TGTGCCAGCAGTTCATCCACTATATACACCGGGGAGCTGTTTTTT
TRBJ2-1 | . | . | TRBV28 | CASSSEGYNEQFF | TGTGCCAGCAGTTCGGAGGGGTACAATGAGCAGTTCTTC
TRBJ2-1 | . | TRBD2 | TRBV11-2 | CASSPLAGEGDEQFF | TGTGCCAGCAGCCCCTTGGCGGGAGAGGGCGATGAGCAGTTCTTC
TRBJ1-2 | once | . | TRBV27 | CASSFLGVGSYGYTF | TGTGCCAGCAGTTTTTTGGGCGTTGGGAGCTATGGCTACACCTTC
TRBJ2-5 | few | . | TRBV15 | CATSRDRRGQETQYF | TGTGCCACCAGCAGAGATCGGCGGGGACAAGAGACCCAGTACTTC
TRBJ1-2 | . | . | TRBV6-1 | CASSGLSDRNYGYTF | TGTGCCAGCAGTGGACTATCGGACAGAAACTATGGCTACACCTTC
TRBJ1-3 | . | . | TRBV2 | CASPTDARDGGNTIYF | TGTGCCAGCCCTACGGACGCCAGGGACGGTGGAAACACCATATATTTT
TRBJ1-1 | . | TRBD1 | TRBV5-1 | CASSWGQENTEAFF | TGCGCCAGCAGCTGGGGACAGGAGAACACTGAAGCTTTCTTT
TRBJ2-1 | . | TRBD1 | TRBV7-6 | CASSTRSGTGVNEQFF | TGTGCCAGCAGCACGCGATCCGGGACAGGTGTCAATGAGCAGTTCTTC
TRBJ2-7 | . | TRBD1 | TRBV5-1 | CASSAGQDPYEQYF | TGCGCCAGCAGCGCGGGACAGGACCCATACGAGCAGTACTTC
TRBJ1-2 | . | TRBD1 | TRBV9 | CASSVGTGRYGYTF | TGTGCCAGCAGCGTCGGGACAGGGCGCTATGGCTACACCTTC
TRBJ1-4 | . | . | TRBV5-4 | CASSRGGGAEKLFF | TGTGCCAGCAGCAGGGGTGGGGGCGCCGAAAAACTGTTTTTT
TRBJ2-1 | . | . | TRBV10-3 | CAIQSRGDNEQFF | TGTGCCATCCAATCAAGGGGGGACAATGAGCAGTTCTTC
TRBJ1-2 | . | . | TRBV28 | CASSRSSRGSGYTF | TGTGCCAGCAGCCGCTCCTCCAGGGGCAGTGGCTACACCTTC
TRBJ2-3 | . | TRBD2 | TRBV2 | CASRRGTSGGVTDTQYF | TGTGCCAGCAGGCGCGGGACTAGCGGGGGTGTCACAGATACGCAGTATTTT
TRBJ1-2 | . | TRBD1 | TRBV28 | CASSLFRTGDGYTF | TGTGCCAGCAGTTTATTCCGGACAGGGGATGGCTACACCTTC
TRBJ2-5 | . | TRBD2 | TRBV7-7 | CASSLAGTSGQETQYF | TGTGCTAGCAGCTTAGCGGGGACTAGCGGTCAAGAGACCCAGTACTTC
TRBJ2-1 | . | . | TRBV28 | CASSLGWRSSYNEQFF | TGTGCCAGCAGTTTGGGGTGGCGAAGCTCCTACAATGAGCAGTTCTTC
TRBJ2-5 | . | . | TRBV6-1 | CASRGSITETQYF | TGTGCCAGCAGGGGTAGTATAACGGAGACCCAGTACTTC
TRBJ2-2 | . | TRBD2 | TRBV4-2 | CASSPALAGGTGELFF | TGTGCCAGCAGCCCGGCACTAGCGGGGGGCACCGGGGAGCTGTTTTTT
TRBJ2-5 | . | . | TRBV29-1 | CSVSGAIQETQYF | TGCAGCGTCTCGGGGGCCATCCAAGAGACCCAGTACTTC
TRBJ2-4 | few | TRBD1 | TRBV6-4 | CASPYGPRRQGGAKNIQYF | TGTGCCAGCCCTTACGGCCCGAGAAGACAGGGGGGAGCCAAAAACATTCAGTACTTC
TRBJ1-5 | . | . | TRBV7-6 | CASSLAAGSNQPQHF | TGTGCCAGCAGCTTAGCGGCGGGAAGCAATCAGCCCCAGCATTTT
TRBJ1-2 | . | . | TRBV5-8 | CASRGRVDFHGYTF | TGTGCCAGCAGGGGAAGGGTCGACTTTCATGGCTACACCTTC
TRBJ1-3 | . | . | TRBV21-1 | CASNYRDRRFSGNTIYF | TGTGCCAGCAACTACCGGGACAGGAGATTTTCTGGAAACACCATATATTTT
TRBJ2-7 | . | TRBD2 | TRBV10-3 | CAISVGTSGSNEQYF | TGTGCCATCAGTGTGGGGACTAGCGGGAGTAACGAGCAGTACTTC
TRBJ2-1 | . | TRBD2 | TRBV7-2 | CASSLAPSGGEQFF | TGTGCCAGCAGCTTAGCTCCCAGCGGGGGGGAGCAGTTCTTC
TRBJ1-1 | . | . | TRBV14 | CASSPNVWVDLSEAFF | TGTGCCAGCAGTCCGAACGTATGGGTAGATTTGAGTGAAGCTTTCTTT
TRBJ1-4 | . | . | TRBV19 | CASCPTTTNEKLFF | TGTGCCAGTTGTCCGACCACAACTAATGAAAAACTGTTTTTT
TRBJ2-7 | . | . | TRBV9 | CASSVGVFEPYEQYF | TGTGCCAGCAGCGTAGGAGTTTTTGAACCCTACGAGCAGTACTTC
TRBJ1-3 | . | . | TRBV6-1 | CASLGLFSGNTIYF | TGTGCCAGCTTGGGACTCTTCTCTGGAAACACCATATATTTT
TRBJ2-7 | . | . | TRBV29-1 | CSVPMGVYEQYF | TGCAGCGTTCCAATGGGTGTGTACGAGCAGTACTTC
TRBJ2-7 | . | . | TRBV21-1 | CASSKKEAGLTAMEQYF | TGTGCCAGCAGCAAAAAAGAAGCCGGATTAACTGCTATGGAGCAGTACTTC
TRBJ2-2 | . | . | TRBV7-8 | CASSFGASNTGELFF | TGTGCCAGCAGCTTCGGAGCGTCTAACACCGGGGAGCTGTTTTTT
TRBJ1-5 | . | TRBD1 | TRBV5-1 | CASSLSPGQGAGSNQPQHF | TGCGCCAGCAGCTTGTCGCCTGGACAGGGGGCGGGAAGCAATCAGCCCCAGCATTTT
TRBJ1-6 | once | TRBD1 | TRBV30 | CAWRGQGSYNSPLHF | TGTGCCTGGAGAGGACAGGGGTCCTATAATTCACCCCTCCACTTT
TRBJ2-3 | few | . | TRBV5-1 | CASSQRWADTQYF | TGCGCCAGCAGCCAGAGGTGGGCGGATACGCAGTATTTT
TRBJ1-2 | . | TRBD1 | TRBV7-2 | CASRAGGAANYGYTF | TGTGCTAGCAGGGCAGGGGGGGCAGCTAACTATGGCTACACCTTC
TRBJ1-2 | once | . | TRBV19 | CASRNPNLAGGYTF | TGTGCCAGTAGGAACCCGAATCTAGCCGGAGGCTACACCTTC
TRBJ2-7 | . | TRBD1 | TRBV19 | CASSPRGGQGGSRYEQYF | TGTGCCAGTAGTCCCAGAGGGGGACAGGGTGGATCTCGGTACGAGCAGTACTTC
TRBJ2-1 | . | TRBD2 | TRBV9 | CASSFGLAGHYNEQFF | TGTGCCAGCAGCTTCGGACTAGCGGGGCACTACAATGAGCAGTTCTTC
TRBJ2-1 | . | TRBD1 | TRBV7-8 | CASKKTGASSYNEQFF | TGTGCCAGCAAAAAGACAGGGGCAAGCTCCTACAATGAGCAGTTCTTC
TRBJ1-2 | . | . | TRBV6-1 | CASSARSWIEAYGYTF | TGTGCCAGCAGTGCCCGTAGTTGGATTGAGGCCTATGGCTACACCTTC
TRBJ2-7 | . | . | TRBV5-6 | CASSLKLAREQYF | TGTGCCAGCAGCTTGAAGCTAGCACGCGAGCAGTACTTC